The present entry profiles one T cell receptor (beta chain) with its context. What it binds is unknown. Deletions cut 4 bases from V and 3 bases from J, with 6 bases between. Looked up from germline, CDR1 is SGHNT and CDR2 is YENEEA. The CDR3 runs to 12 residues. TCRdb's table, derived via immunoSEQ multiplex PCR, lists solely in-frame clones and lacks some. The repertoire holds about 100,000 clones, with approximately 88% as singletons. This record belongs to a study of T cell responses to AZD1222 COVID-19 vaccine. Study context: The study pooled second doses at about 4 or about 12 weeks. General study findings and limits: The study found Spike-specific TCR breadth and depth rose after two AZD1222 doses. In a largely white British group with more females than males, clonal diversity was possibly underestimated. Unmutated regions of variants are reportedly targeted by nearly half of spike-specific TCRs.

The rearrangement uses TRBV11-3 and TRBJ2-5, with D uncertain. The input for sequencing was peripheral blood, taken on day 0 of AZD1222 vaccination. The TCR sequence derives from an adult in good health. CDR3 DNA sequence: TGTGCCAGCAGCTCCATTGAAGAGACCCAGTACTTC. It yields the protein CASSSIEETQYF.